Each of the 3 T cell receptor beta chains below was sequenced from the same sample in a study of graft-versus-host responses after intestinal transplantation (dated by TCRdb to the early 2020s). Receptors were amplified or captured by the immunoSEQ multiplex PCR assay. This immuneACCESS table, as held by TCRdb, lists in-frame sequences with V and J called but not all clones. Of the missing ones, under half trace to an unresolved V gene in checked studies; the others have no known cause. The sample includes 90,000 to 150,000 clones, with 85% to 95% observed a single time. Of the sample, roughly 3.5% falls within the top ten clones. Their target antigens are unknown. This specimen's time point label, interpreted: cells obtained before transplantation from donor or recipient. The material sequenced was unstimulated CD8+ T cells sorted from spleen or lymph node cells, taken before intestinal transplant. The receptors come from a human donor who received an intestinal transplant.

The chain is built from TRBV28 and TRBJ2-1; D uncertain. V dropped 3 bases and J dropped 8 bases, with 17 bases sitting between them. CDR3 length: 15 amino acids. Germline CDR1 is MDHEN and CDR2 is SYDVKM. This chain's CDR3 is CASSLVVGSDDEQFF. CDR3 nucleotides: TGTGCCAGCAGTTTGGTAGTGGGATCAGACGATGAGCAGTTCTTC.

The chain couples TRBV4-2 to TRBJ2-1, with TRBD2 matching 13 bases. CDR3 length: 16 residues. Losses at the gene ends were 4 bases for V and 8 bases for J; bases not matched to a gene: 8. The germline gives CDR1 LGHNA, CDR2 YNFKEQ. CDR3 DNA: TGTGCCAGCAGCCGACCGACTAGCGGGAGGCGTGATGAGCAGTTCTTC. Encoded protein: CASSRPTSGRRDEQFF.

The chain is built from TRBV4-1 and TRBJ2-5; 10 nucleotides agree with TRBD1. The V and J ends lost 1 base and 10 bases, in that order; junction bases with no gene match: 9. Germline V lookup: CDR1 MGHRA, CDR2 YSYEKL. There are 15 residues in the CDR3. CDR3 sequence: CASSQAWDRGRDQYF. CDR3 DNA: TGCGCCAGCAGCCAAGCTTGGGACAGGGGAAGAGACCAGTACTTC.